The text below deals with one T cell receptor beta chain. The table came from immunoSEQ multiplex PCR; TCRdb's copy has only in-frame clones and leaves some out. The sample has 150,000 to 200,000 clones, about 85% seen once. Recruitment covered 20 to 25 US areas and drew participants whose ages spanned about 18 to 100 years. Self-reported history from a screening survey and questionnaire set each donor's cohort. This specimen comes from a study of blood T cell repertoires in COVID-19. The CDR3 contains 13 residues. V was trimmed by 6 bases and J by 3 bases, leaving 10 bases between them. Germline V lookup: CDR1 MDHEN, CDR2 SYDVKM.

The rearrangement links TRBV28 to TRBJ2-3, with D maybe TRBD2 (6 bases). Sequenced input: PBMCs or T cells enriched from blood (not recorded which). The TCR was taken from a woman aged 25-40 years who had recovered from COVID-19. This CDR3 is CASSRSGTDTQYF. The CDR3 nucleotides are TGTGCCAGCAGCCGGAGCGGGACAGATACGCAGTATTTT.